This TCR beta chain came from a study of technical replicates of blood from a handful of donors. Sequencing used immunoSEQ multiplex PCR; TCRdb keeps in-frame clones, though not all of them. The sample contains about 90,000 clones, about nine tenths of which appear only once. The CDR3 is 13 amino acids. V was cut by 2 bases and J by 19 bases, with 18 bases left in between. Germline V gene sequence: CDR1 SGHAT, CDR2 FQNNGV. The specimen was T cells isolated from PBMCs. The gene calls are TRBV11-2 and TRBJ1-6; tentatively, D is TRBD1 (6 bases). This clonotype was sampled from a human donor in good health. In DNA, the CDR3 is TGTGCCAGCAGCTTAACTGACAGGACGTGGGCTCACTTT. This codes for CASSLTDRTWAHF.